This entry describes one T cell receptor beta chain. This specimen comes from a study of T cell changes during pregnancy in multiple sclerosis. V gave up 4 bases and J gave up 5 bases; unmatched junction bases: 9. The CDR3 loop spans 15 amino acids. Germline loops: CDR1 SEHNR, CDR2 FQNEAQ (reference sequence). Assay: immunoSEQ multiplex PCR; the TCRdb copy retains only in-frame clones and omits some. The data contain 50,000 to 60,000 clones, about nine tenths of them singletons. V is TRBV7-9 and J is TRBJ1-2; 8 nucleotides agree with TRBD1. This clonotype originated in a female donor in good health, enrolled as a control in a pregnancy study. The source was peripheral blood, collected in the first trimester of pregnancy. CDR3 in DNA: TGTGCCAGCAGCTCAGGGGGCCCAAACCAATATGGCTACACCTTC. It specifies CASSSGGPNQYGYTF.